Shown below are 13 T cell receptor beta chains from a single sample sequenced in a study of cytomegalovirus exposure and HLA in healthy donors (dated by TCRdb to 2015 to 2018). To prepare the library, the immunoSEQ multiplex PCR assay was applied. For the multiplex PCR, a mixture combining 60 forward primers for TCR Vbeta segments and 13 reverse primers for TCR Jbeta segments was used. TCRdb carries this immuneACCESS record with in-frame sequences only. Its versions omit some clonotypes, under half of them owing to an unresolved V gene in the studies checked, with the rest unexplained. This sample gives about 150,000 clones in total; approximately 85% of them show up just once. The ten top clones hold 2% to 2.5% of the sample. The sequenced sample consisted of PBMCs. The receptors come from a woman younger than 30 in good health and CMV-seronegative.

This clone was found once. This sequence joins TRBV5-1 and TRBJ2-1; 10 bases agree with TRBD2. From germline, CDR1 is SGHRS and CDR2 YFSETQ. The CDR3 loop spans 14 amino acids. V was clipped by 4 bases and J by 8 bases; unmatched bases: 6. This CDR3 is CASSVGTSDDEQFF. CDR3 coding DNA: TGCGCCAGCAGCGTCGGGACTAGCGACGATGAGCAGTTCTTC.

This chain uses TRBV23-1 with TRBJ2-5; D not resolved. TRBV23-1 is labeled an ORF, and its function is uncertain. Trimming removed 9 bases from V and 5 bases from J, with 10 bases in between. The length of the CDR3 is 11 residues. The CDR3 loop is CARNPGETQYF. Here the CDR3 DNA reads TGCGCCAGGAACCCCGGGGAGACCCAGTACTTC.

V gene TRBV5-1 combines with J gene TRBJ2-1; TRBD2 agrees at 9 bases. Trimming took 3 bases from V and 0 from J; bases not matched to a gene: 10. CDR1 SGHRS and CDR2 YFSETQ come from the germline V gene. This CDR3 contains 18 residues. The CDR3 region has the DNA TGCGCCAGCAGCTGGGGGCTGACTAGCGGTCGCTCCTACAATGAGCAGTTCTTC. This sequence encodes CASSWGLTSGRSYNEQFF.

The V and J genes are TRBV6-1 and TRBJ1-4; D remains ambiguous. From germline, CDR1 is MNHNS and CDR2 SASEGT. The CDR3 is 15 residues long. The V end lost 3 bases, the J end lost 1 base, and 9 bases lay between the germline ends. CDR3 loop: CASSDGGGTNEKLFF. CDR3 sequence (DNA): TGTGCCAGCAGTGACGGTGGCGGAACTAATGAAAAACTGTTTTTT.

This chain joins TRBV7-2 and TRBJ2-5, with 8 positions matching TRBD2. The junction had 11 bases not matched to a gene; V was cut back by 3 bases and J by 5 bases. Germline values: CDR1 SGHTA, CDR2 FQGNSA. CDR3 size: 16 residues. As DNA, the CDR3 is TGTGCCAGCAGCTTTTCTGGGCGGGGGGCAGGGGAGACCCAGTACTTC. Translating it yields CASSFSGRGAGETQYF.

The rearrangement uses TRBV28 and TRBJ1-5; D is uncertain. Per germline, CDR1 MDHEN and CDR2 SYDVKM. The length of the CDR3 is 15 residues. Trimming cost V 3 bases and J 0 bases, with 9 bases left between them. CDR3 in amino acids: CASSFVRDSNQPQHF. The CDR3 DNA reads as TGTGCCAGCAGTTTCGTCCGGGATAGCAATCAGCCCCAGCATTTT.

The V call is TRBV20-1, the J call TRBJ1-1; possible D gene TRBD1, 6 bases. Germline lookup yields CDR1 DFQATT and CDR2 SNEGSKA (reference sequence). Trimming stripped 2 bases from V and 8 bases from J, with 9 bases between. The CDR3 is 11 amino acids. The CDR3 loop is CSARMDREAFF. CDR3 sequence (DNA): TGCAGTGCTAGAATGGACAGAGAAGCTTTCTTT.

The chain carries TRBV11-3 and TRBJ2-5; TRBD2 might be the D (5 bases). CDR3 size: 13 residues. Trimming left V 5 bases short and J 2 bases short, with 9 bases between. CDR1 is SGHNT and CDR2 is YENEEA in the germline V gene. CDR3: CASSLRGQETQYF. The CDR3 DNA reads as TGTGCCAGCAGCCTCCGAGGGCAAGAGACCCAGTACTTC. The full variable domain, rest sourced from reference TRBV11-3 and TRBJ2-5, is EAGVVQSPRYKIIEKKQPVAFWCNPISGHNTLYWYLQNLGQGPELLIRYENEEAVDDSQLPKDRFSAERLKGVDSTLKIQPAELGDSAVYLCASSLRGQETQYFGPGTRLLVL.

CDR3 protein: CASSTTGRSSYEQYF. For the CDR3, the DNA is TGTGCCAGCAGCACTACAGGGAGATCTTCCTACGAGCAGTACTTC. The chain carries TRBV7-9 and TRBJ2-7; weak D call: TRBD1 (6 bases). The CDR3 loop spans 15 amino acids. Germline CDR1 reads SEHNR; CDR2 reads FQNEAQ (reference sequence). V was pared by 5 bases and J by 1 base, with 15 bases between. Combining the CDR3 with reference TRBV7-9 and TRBJ2-7 gives the whole variable domain DTGVSQNPRHKITKRGQNVTFRCDPISEHNRLYWYRQTLGQGPEFLTYFQNEAQLEKSRLLSDRFSAERPKGSFSTLEIQRTEQGDSAMYLCASSTTGRSSYEQYFGPGTRLTVT.

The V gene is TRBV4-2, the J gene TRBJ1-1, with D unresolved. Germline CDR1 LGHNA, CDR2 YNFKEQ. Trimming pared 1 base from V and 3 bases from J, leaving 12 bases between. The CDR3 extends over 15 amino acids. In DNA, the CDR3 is TGTGCCAGCAGCCAAGCCCCCACGGCGGACACTGAAGCTTTCTTT. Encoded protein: CASSQAPTADTEAFF.

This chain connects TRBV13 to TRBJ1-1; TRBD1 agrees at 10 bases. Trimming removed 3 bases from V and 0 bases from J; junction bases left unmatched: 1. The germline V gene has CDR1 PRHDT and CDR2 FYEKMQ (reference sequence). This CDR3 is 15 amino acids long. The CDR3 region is CASSLGQGLNTEAFF. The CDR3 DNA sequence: TGTGCCAGCAGCTTGGGACAGGGGTTGAACACTGAAGCTTTCTTT.

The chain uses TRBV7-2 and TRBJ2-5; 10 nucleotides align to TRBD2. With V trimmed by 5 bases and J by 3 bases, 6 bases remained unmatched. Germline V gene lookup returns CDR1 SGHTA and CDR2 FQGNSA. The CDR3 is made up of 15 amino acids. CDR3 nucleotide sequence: TGTGCCAGCAGCCTCCGAGGGACTAGCGAAGAGACCCAGTACTTC. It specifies CASSLRGTSEETQYF.

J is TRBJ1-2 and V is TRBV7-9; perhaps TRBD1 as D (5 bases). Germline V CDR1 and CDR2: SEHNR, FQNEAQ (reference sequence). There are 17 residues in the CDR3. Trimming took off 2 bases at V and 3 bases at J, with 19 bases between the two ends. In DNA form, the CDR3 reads TGTGCCAGCAGCTTATTGCCTTCGGGGGGTGGTGACTATGGCTACACCTTC. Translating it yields CASSLLPSGGGDYGYTF.